The T cell receptor (beta chain) described here comes from a study of blood T cell repertoires in COVID-19. Sequencing was performed with immunoSEQ multiplex PCR; in TCRdb, only in-frame clones are kept and a portion is missing. The profile shows around 260,000 clones, approximately 88% of them singletons. The V and J ends lost 2 bases and 0 bases respectively, with 7 bases between them. Germline CDR1 MNHEY, CDR2 SVGAGI. CDR3 length: 15 amino acids. The sample consisted of peripheral blood. The TCR sequence derives from a human donor in a cohort sampled during active COVID-19. The chain joins TRBV6-5 to TRBJ1-4, with no clear D. The CDR3 protein is CASSYTGSTNEKLFF. The CDR3 DNA follows: TGTGCCAGCAGTTACACGGGGTCAACTAATGAAAAACTGTTTTTT.